These 26 T cell receptor beta chains were all obtained from the same sample, sequenced in a study of vaccination effects on CD4 cells after COVID-19. Sequencing in the ViraFEST assay came after antigen-specific CD4+ T cells had been expanded with viral peptide pools, which were used to stimulate PBMC. Investigators separated out CD4+ T cells once about 10 days of culture had passed. BNT162b2 vaccine or mRNA-1273 vaccine was given to participants in two doses. Their specific antigens are unknown. Data came from immunoSEQ multiplex PCR; TCRdb stores just in-frame clones and leaves some out. The data hold some 27,000 clones, with over 70% observed a single time. This sample comprised CD4+ T cells from PBMCs cultured with HCoV-NL63 spike peptides, obtained after COVID-19 vaccination. Every receptor here comes from a human donor who received a COVID-19 vaccine.

The chain carries TRBV29-1 and TRBJ2-5, with 8 bases fitting TRBD2. V gave up 5 bases and J gave up 5 bases; unmatched junction bases: 7. There are 13 residues in the CDR3. In germline, CDR1 is SQVTM, CDR2 ANQGSEA. CDR3 sequence: CSVRREGGETQYF. CDR3 in DNA: TGCAGCGTTCGACGGGAGGGTGGGGAGACCCAGTACTTC.

This chain joins TRBV5-1 and TRBJ2-2; weak D call: TRBD1 (5 bases). Germline CDR1 and CDR2: SGHRS and YFSETQ. The CDR3 extends over 14 amino acids. V was pared by 3 bases and J by 4 bases, with 10 bases between. CDR3 nucleotide sequence: TGCGCCAGCAGCTCTCGACAGCCCACCGGGGAGCTGTTTTTT. Residues: CASSSRQPTGELFF.

The J gene is TRBJ2-3, the V gene TRBV11-3; 12 bases match TRBD2. The CDR3 runs to 18 residues. In germline, CDR1 is SGHNT, CDR2 YENEEA. The junction had 9 bases not matched to a gene; V was cut back by 1 base and J by 4 bases. The CDR3 DNA sequence: TGTGCCAGCAGCTTAGGCCTGACTAGCGGGAGTATCTCAGATACGCAGTATTTT. It translates to CASSLGLTSGSISDTQYF.

V and J are TRBV6-4 and TRBJ1-2; D is uncertain. The CDR3 totals 13 residues. Germline V gene lookup returns CDR1 MRHNA and CDR2 SNTAGT. V was trimmed by 5 bases and J by 6 bases, leaving 13 bases between them. The CDR3 DNA reads as TGTGCCAGCAGTAGAGAAGAGGGCCATGGCTACACCTTC. Translated, it gives CASSREEGHGYTF.

CDR3 bases: TGTGCCAGTAGGGCTAGCGGGGGCTATAAAGAGACCCAGTACTTC. It specifies CASRASGGYKETQYF. V gene TRBV19 combines with J gene TRBJ2-5, with 10 bases lining up with TRBD2. The junction had 7 bases not matched to a gene; V was cut back by 6 bases and J by 3 bases. Germline V lookup: CDR1 LNHDA, CDR2 SQIVND (reference sequence). The CDR3 spans 15 residues.

This rearrangement joins TRBV3-1 (or the pseudogene TRBV3-2) to TRBJ2-7; D gene unclear. V lost 2 bases, J lost 7 bases, and 9 bases lay in between. CDR3 length: 12 residues. Per germline, CDR1 LGHDT and CDR2 YNNKEL (reference sequence). As DNA, the CDR3 is TGTGCCAGCAGCCAATTAAATCGGGAGCAGTACTTC. Protein product: CASSQLNREQYF.

The chain uses TRBV6-5 and TRBJ1-1, with 8 nucleotides matching TRBD1. The CDR3 contains 15 residues. Germline assignment: CDR1 MNHEY and CDR2 SVGAGI. Trimming at V came to 2 bases and at J to 2 bases, leaving 4 bases not matched to a gene. The DNA for the CDR3 is TGTGCCAGCAGTTACCAGGGACAGGCTAACACTGAAGCTTTCTTT. It translates to CASSYQGQANTEAFF.

The chain combines TRBV5-1 with TRBJ2-7, with 11 bases fitting TRBD2. Germline V gene data show CDR1 as SGHRS and CDR2 as YFSETQ. Germline trimming cut 8 bases from V and 2 bases from J; bases unmatched to any gene: 6. This CDR3 contains 14 residues. In nucleotides, the CDR3 is TGCGCCAGAAACGGGACTAGCGGTACCTACGAGCAGTACTTC. It codes for CARNGTSGTYEQYF.

This chain links TRBV28 with TRBJ1-1, with D possibly matching TRBD1 (5 bases). Germline CDR1 reads MDHEN; CDR2 reads SYDVKM. This CDR3 spans 17 amino acids. V was cut by 5 bases and J by 5 bases, with 24 bases left in between. CDR3 amino acids: CASSIIAGHGRKTEAFF. CDR3 nucleotides: TGTGCCAGCAGTATTATTGCAGGGCACGGTAGAAAAACTGAAGCTTTCTTT.

This clone is a singleton in its sample. The rearrangement uses TRBV29-1 and TRBJ2-5, with D uncertain. Germline CDR1 SQVTM, CDR2 ANQGSEA. The CDR3 is made up of 11 amino acids. V was clipped by 5 bases and J by 4 bases, with 8 bases between them. Here the CDR3 reads CSVNLLETQYF. DNA for the CDR3: TGCAGCGTTAATTTGTTAGAGACCCAGTACTTC.

V is TRBV24-1 and J is TRBJ2-2; D is uncertain. The CDR3 contains 14 residues. Germline V gives CDR1 KGHDR, CDR2 SFDVKD. V gave up 9 bases and J gave up 3 bases, with 13 bases separating them. The CDR3 loop reads CATGGRIHTGELFF. CDR3 nucleotide sequence: TGTGCCACCGGCGGCAGGATCCACACCGGGGAGCTGTTTTTT.

The rearrangement joins TRBV14 to TRBJ2-1; D might be TRBD1 (5 bases). Germline-derived CDR1 and CDR2 are SGHDN and FVKESK. Trimming cost V 1 base and J 0 bases, with 7 bases left between them. This CDR3 region has 15 residues. The CDR3 DNA follows: TGTGCCAGCAGCCAAGTAAGGGGCTCCTACAATGAGCAGTTCTTC. Translated: CASSQVRGSYNEQFF.

The chain employs TRBV5-1 and TRBJ2-1; either TRBD1 or TRBD2 may supply D (6 bases each). The germline V and J ends were trimmed by 2 bases and 6 bases, with 21 bases remaining between them. The CDR3 has 17 amino acids. The germline V gene encodes CDR1 SGHRS and CDR2 YFSETQ. The CDR3 DNA follows: TGCGCCAGCAGCTTAAGACAGGCCGGGGGCCTGCCCAATGAGCAGTTCTTC. Residues: CASSLRQAGGLPNEQFF.

This rearrangement joins TRBV19 to TRBJ1-4; D is uncertain. CDR1 LNHDA and CDR2 SQIVND come from the germline V gene (reference sequence). Trimming took off 6 bases at V and 0 bases at J, with 8 bases between the two ends. CDR3 length equals 14 residues. This CDR3 reads CASRRSATNEKLFF. The CDR3 nucleotides are TGTGCCAGTAGAAGAAGTGCAACTAATGAAAAACTGTTTTTT.

V usage is TRBV7-2 and J usage is TRBJ2-4; 7 bases match TRBD1. Germline-derived CDR1 and CDR2 are SGHTA and FQGNSA. This CDR3 region has 14 residues. With V trimmed by 0 bases and J by 10 bases, 6 bases remained unmatched. This CDR3 is CASSLAGQIRIQYF. In nucleotides, the CDR3 is TGTGCCAGCAGCTTAGCGGGACAGATTCGAATTCAGTACTTC.

This chain links TRBV29-1 with TRBJ1-1; D gene ambiguous. Between the trimmed V and J ends, which lost 4 bases and 5 bases, there was a span of 14 bases. Germline CDR1 reads SQVTM; CDR2 reads ANQGSEA. This CDR3 comprises 13 residues. CDR3 nucleotide sequence: TGCAGCGTTGTAGGCGACCGATCAACTGAAGCTTTCTTT. Translated, it gives CSVVGDRSTEAFF.

This clone was observed a single time. The chain is built from TRBV20-1 and TRBJ2-7; D unresolved. Germline V gene sequence: CDR1 DFQATT, CDR2 SNEGSKA (reference sequence). This CDR3 is built from 8 residues. Trimming removed 7 bases at V and 6 bases at J, with 4 bases between. The DNA of the CDR3 is TGCAGTGTGGGCGAGCAGTACTTC. This translates into CSVGEQYF.

The table lists this clone with a few counts. The chain is built from TRBV2 and TRBJ2-1; 7 nucleotides line up with TRBD2. Per the germline V gene, CDR1 is SNHLY and CDR2 is FYNNEI. There are 18 residues in the CDR3. V shed 4 bases, J shed 3 bases, and the junction held 15 bases outside the gene matches. The CDR3 DNA sequence: TGTGCCAGCAGTGTCCAGAGCGGGATCGACTACTACTACAATGAGCAGTTCTTC. Translation gives CASSVQSGIDYYYNEQFF.

This clone was seen once. The J gene is TRBJ2-5, the V gene TRBV5-1; 11 positions agree with TRBD1. Germline trimming cut 4 bases from V and 5 bases from J; bases unmatched to any gene: 7. The CDR3 extends over 15 amino acids. CDR1 and CDR2 (germline): SGHRS, YFSETQ. Written as DNA, the CDR3 is TGCGCCAGCAGCATGGGACAGGGGGTAGCGGAGACCCAGTACTTC. Translated: CASSMGQGVAETQYF.

V usage is TRBV23-1 and J usage is TRBJ1-5, with 8 bases identical to TRBD1. TRBV23-1 is marked as an open reading frame, function uncertain. This CDR3 has 20 residues. V was pared by 0 bases and J by 1 base, with 14 bases of the junction left unmatched. The CDR3 region has the DNA TGCGCCAGCAGTCAATCAGGGGTGGTAGTAGGGACAGGAAGCAATCAGCCCCAGCATTTT. Its translation is CASSQSGVVVGTGSNQPQHF.

This chain joins TRBV24-1 and TRBJ1-1; D ambiguous. Trimming took off 4 bases at V and 11 bases at J, with 13 bases between the two ends. This CDR3 spans 12 amino acids. The germline gives CDR1 KGHDR, CDR2 SFDVKD. DNA of the CDR3: TGTGCCACCAGTGACGTAGATGACGTGGCTTTCTTT. It encodes CATSDVDDVAFF.

The chain employs TRBV2 and TRBJ2-7; D gene unclear. Trimming took off 5 bases at V and 3 bases at J, with 8 bases between the two ends. CDR3 length equals 12 residues. CDR1 is SNHLY, CDR2 FYNNEI, per germline. As DNA, the CDR3 is TGTGCCAGCAGTCGTCGGAACTACGAGCAGTACTTC. It yields the protein CASSRRNYEQYF.

This chain joins TRBV10-1 and TRBJ1-2; D unclear. CDR1 is WNHNN and CDR2 is SYGVQD in the germline V gene (reference sequence). The CDR3 contains 13 residues. Trimming removed 2 bases from V and 1 base from J, with 5 bases in between. The CDR3 loop reads CASSEDLNYGYTF. For the CDR3, the DNA is TGCGCCAGCAGTGAGGATCTTAACTATGGCTACACCTTC.

The table lists this clone with a count of one. The chain carries TRBV10-3 and TRBJ2-3; 10 positions match TRBD2. The CDR3 loop spans 16 amino acids. V was clipped by 5 bases and J by 3 bases; unmatched bases: 8. The V gene's germline CDR1 is ENHRY and CDR2 SYGVKD. CDR3 bases: TGTGCCATCAGTCGGGATGGACTAGCGGCAACAGATACGCAGTATTTT. Protein sequence: CAISRDGLAATDTQYF.

V gene TRBV12-1 combines with J gene TRBJ2-1; TRBD2 is the table's D call, not checked against the DNA. TRBV12-1 is a pseudogene locus. This CDR3 has 17 residues. This chain's CDR3 is CASSPRLAGGPFNEQFF. The DNA of the CDR3 is TGTGCCAGCAGCCCGCGACTAGCGGGAGGGCCTTTCAATGAGCAGTTCTTC.

The V gene is TRBV9, the J gene TRBJ1-1; no reliable D call. There are 12 residues in the CDR3. Germline CDR1 and CDR2: SGDLS and YYNGEE. Trimming took 0 bases from V and 5 from J, leaving 5 bases between them. The CDR3, as DNA: TGTGCCAGCAGCGTAGCAGAGACTGAAGCTTTCTTT. It encodes CASSVAETEAFF.